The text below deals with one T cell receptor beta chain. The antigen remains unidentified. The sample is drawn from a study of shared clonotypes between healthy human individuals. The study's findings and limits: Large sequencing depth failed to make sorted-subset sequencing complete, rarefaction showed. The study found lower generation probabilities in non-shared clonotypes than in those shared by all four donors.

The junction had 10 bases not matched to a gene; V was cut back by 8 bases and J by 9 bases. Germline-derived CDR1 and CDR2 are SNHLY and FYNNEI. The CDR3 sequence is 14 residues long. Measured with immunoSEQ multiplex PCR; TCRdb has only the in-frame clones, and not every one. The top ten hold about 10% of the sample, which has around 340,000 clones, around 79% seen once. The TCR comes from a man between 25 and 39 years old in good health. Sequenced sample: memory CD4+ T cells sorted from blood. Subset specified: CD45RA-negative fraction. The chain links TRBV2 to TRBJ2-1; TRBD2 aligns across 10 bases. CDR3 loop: CASSILAGVLEQFF. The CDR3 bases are TGTGCCAGCTCTATCCTAGCGGGAGTTCTTGAGCAGTTCTTC.